This T cell receptor (beta chain) was sequenced in a study of T cells in localized non-small cell lung cancer. The CDR3 extends over 12 amino acids. Deletions cut 1 base from V and 3 bases from J, with 3 bases between. CDR1 and CDR2 from the germline V gene are MGHRA and YSYEKL. Sequencing was performed with immunoSEQ multiplex PCR; in TCRdb, only in-frame clones are kept and a portion is missing. The data contain about 77,000 clones, approximately 90% of them seen just once; the ten biggest clones take up approximately 22%. The sequence was obtained from a woman aged 35-75 years with stage I squamous cell lung carcinoma. Source: peripheral blood, taken before any cancer treatment. This chain uses TRBV4-1 with TRBJ1-2; D remains ambiguous. This CDR3 reads CASSQGDYGYTF. The CDR3 DNA reads as TGCGCCAGCAGCCAAGGGGACTATGGCTACACCTTC.